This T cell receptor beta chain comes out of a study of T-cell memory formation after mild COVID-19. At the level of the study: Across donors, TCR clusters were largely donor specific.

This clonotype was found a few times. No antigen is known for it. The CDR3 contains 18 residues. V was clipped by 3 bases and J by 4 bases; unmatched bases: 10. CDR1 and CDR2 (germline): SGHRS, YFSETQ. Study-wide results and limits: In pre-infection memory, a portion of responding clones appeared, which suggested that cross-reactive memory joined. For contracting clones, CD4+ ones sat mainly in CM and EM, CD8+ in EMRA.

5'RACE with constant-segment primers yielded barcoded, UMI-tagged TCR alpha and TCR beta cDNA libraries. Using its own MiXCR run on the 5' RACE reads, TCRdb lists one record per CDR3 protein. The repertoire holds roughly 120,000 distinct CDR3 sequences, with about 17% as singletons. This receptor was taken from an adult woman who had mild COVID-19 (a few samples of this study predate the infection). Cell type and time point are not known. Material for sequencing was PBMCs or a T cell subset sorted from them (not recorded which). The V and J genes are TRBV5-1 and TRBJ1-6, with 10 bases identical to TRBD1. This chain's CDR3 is CASSWITTGQGYNSPLHF. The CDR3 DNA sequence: TGCGCCAGCAGCTGGATAACTACGGGACAGGGGTATAATTCACCCCTCCACTTT.